These T cell receptor beta chains were read from a single sample in a study of graft-versus-host responses after intestinal transplantation. What these receptors recognize is not known. Sequencing was performed with immunoSEQ multiplex PCR; in TCRdb, only in-frame clones are kept and a portion is missing. The data show approximately 130,000 clones, more than 80% seen once. The sample consisted of unstimulated CD4+ T cells sorted from spleen or lymph node cells, taken before intestinal transplant. These receptors all stem from a human donor who received an intestinal transplant. Both conserved end residues are part of each CDR3. The D gene is left open where the match is weak. A row's size may be missing; if present it is once, few, many or a size class.

TGTGCCAGCAGCGTAGGCCCAACAGGAAACACCATATATTTT CASSVGPTGNTIYF TRBV9 NA TRBJ1-3 NA
TGCGCCAGCAGCTTCCTTGGGGGGGGTACTGAAGCTTTCTTT CASSFLGGGTEAFF TRBV5-1 NA TRBJ1-1 NA
TGTGCCATCAGTCCCGCGCCCACAGATACGCAGTATTTT CAISPAPTDTQYF TRBV10-3 few TRBJ2-3 NA
TGTGCCGCCCAGGGGGCGTCGGGTAATACGCAGTATTTT CAAQGASGNTQYF TRBV30 NA TRBJ2-3 TRBD1
TGTGCCAGTAGTATCTGGCGGCCATCCTACAATGAGCAGTTCTTC CASSIWRPSYNEQFF TRBV19 NA TRBJ2-1 NA
TGTGCCAGCAGTCCCCCTCCGACGACAGGGGAGCCCCAGCATTTT CASSPPPTTGEPQHF TRBV27 NA TRBJ1-5 TRBD1
TGTGCCAGCAGCCAAGAAGTCAACTATGGCTACACCTTC CASSQEVNYGYTF TRBV4-2 NA TRBJ1-2 NA
TGCGCCAGCAGCCCTGTGGGGGGGCACGGAAACACCATATATTTT CASSPVGGHGNTIYF TRBV5-1 NA TRBJ1-3 NA
TGTGCCAGCTCACCAAGCGGGGGCAGGAACACTGAAGCTTTCTTT CASSPSGGRNTEAFF TRBV18 NA TRBJ1-1 NA
TGTGCCAGCACTGAAACCACAGGGGGCTATTCACCCCTCCACTTT CASTETTGGYSPLHF TRBV2 NA TRBJ1-6 TRBD1
TGCGCCAGCAGCTTTTGGACAGGACTCAACACTGAAGCTTTCTTT CASSFWTGLNTEAFF TRBV5-1 NA TRBJ1-1 TRBD1
TGCAGCGTTGAAGATCTTCAGGCCAGCTCCTACAATGAGCAGTTCTTC CSVEDLQASSYNEQFF TRBV29-1 NA TRBJ2-1 NA
TGTGCCAGCAGCTCCCCGGGACTAGCGCAGTATTTT CASSSPGLAQYF TRBV5-4 NA TRBJ2-3 TRBD2
TGTGCCAGCAGCTTATCCCGATTTCGGGACGAGGAGCAGTTCTTC CASSLSRFRDEEQFF TRBV7-9 NA TRBJ2-1 NA
TGTGCCAGCAGCAACCCGGGGGGGAGTGGAGCTTTCTTT CASSNPGGSGAFF TRBV5-4 NA TRBJ1-1 NA
TGTGCCAGCAGCTCCCGGACAGGGGGATTGGGTGAAGCTTTCTTT CASSSRTGGLGEAFF TRBV7-8 NA TRBJ1-1 TRBD1
TGTGCCAGTAGTATGGGCCAGGGATGGGGCTACACCTTC CASSMGQGWGYTF TRBV19 NA TRBJ1-2 NA
TGTGCCAGCTCACCATCTGCGGGGGGCCGGTACGAGCAGTACTTC CASSPSAGGRYEQYF TRBV18 NA TRBJ2-7 TRBD2
TGTGCCAGCAGCTTAAGTGGCACAGATACGCAGTATTTT CASSLSGTDTQYF TRBV7-6 NA TRBJ2-3 NA
TGTGCCAGCAGCTTGGCCCGACATCAGGGCCCCCAAGAGACCCAGTACTTC CASSLARHQGPQETQYF TRBV7-9 NA TRBJ2-5 NA
TGTGCCAGCAGCCCCCTACCAGCAGGGTCCTATGGCTACACCTTC CASSPLPAGSYGYTF TRBV6-1 NA TRBJ1-2 NA
TGTGCCAGCAGTGAGAATGTAGGGACAGGGACTAATTCACCCCTCCACTTT CASSENVGTGTNSPLHF TRBV2 NA TRBJ1-6 TRBD1
TGTGCCAGCAGTGAAGGGGTAGCGGGGTGGGCAGATACGCAGTATTTT CASSEGVAGWADTQYF TRBV2 NA TRBJ2-3 TRBD2
TGTGCCAGCAGCTTGGGGGGTAGCGGGGGTTCCTACGAGCAGTACTTC CASSLGGSGGSYEQYF TRBV5-4 NA TRBJ2-7 TRBD2
TGTGCCAGCTCACCACCCTGGGGGCCTAGCAATCAGCCCCAGCATTTT CASSPPWGPSNQPQHF TRBV18 once TRBJ1-5 NA
TGTGCCAGCAGCGTAGGACCGGGAGGGGGGTTAGAGACCCAGTACTTC CASSVGPGGGLETQYF TRBV9 NA TRBJ2-5 TRBD2
TGTGCCAGCAGTTACGACGGCGCCTTAATGAACACTGAAGCTTTCTTT CASSYDGALMNTEAFF TRBV6-5 NA TRBJ1-1 NA
TGTGCCAGCAGTGTTGGCCAGGGGCTCGCCGAGCAGTACTTC CASSVGQGLAEQYF TRBV2 NA TRBJ2-7 NA
TGTGCCAGTAATCCCACCGGGACGTATAATGAAAAACTGTTTTTT CASNPTGTYNEKLFF TRBV19 NA TRBJ1-4 NA
TGTGCCACCAGCCGCGCTTCCACCGGGGAGCTGTTTTTT CATSRASTGELFF TRBV15 NA TRBJ2-2 NA
TGCGCCAGCAGCTTGGCCACAAAGAACACTGAAGCTTTCTTT CASSLATKNTEAFF TRBV5-1 NA TRBJ1-1 NA
TGTGCCAGCAGCTTAGATGGGGGAAACTATGGCTACACCTTC CASSLDGGNYGYTF TRBV11-2 NA TRBJ1-2 NA
TGTGCCAGCAGCTTAGAGGTGGGGGGGTACACCTTC CASSLEVGGYTF TRBV11-2 NA TRBJ1-2 NA
TGTGCCAGCAGCCCCGAGGAGAGGGAATTGGCTTATTACGAGCAGTACTTC CASSPEERELAYYEQYF TRBV5-4 NA TRBJ2-7 NA
TGTGCCAGCAGGGGACTCCTAGGGAATTCACCCCTCCACTTT CASRGLLGNSPLHF TRBV27 NA TRBJ1-6 NA
TGTGCCAGCAGCTTAGGCGGTGAAGCTTTCTTT CASSLGGEAFF TRBV7-9 NA TRBJ1-1 NA
TGTGCCAGCAGACTAGCGGGGGGACCAGATACGCAGTATTTT CASRLAGGPDTQYF TRBV6-1 NA TRBJ2-3 TRBD2
TGTGCCAGCAGTGTTACAGGGGGCCGGGGCGGGGAGCTGTTTTTT CASSVTGGRGGELFF TRBV25-1 NA TRBJ2-2 TRBD1
TGCGCCAGCAGTCTAACGGGGGTCGCTGAGACCCAGTACTTC CASSLTGVAETQYF TRBV10-2 NA TRBJ2-5 NA
TGTGCCAGCAGCGCCCGCGGGACTAGCGGGGGCCCCAGCCAAGAGACCCAGTACTTC CASSARGTSGGPSQETQYF TRBV9 NA TRBJ2-5 TRBD2
TGTGCCAGTAGCATCGACAGGGGATTTGACTATGGCTACACCTTC CASSIDRGFDYGYTF TRBV19 NA TRBJ1-2 TRBD1
TGTGCCAGCAGCAAGGGGGGGTCTGGAAACACCATATATTTT CASSKGGSGNTIYF TRBV7-9 few TRBJ1-3 NA
TGTGCCAGCAGCTTCAAGGGCGGGGGGCCCCAGCATTTT CASSFKGGGPQHF TRBV5-6 NA TRBJ1-5 NA
TGTGCCAGCAGCTCAACATGGACAGGGGTGGGCGGCTACACCTTC CASSSTWTGVGGYTF TRBV7-9 NA TRBJ1-2 TRBD1
TGTGCCAGCGTACAGGACGTTGCTGGAAACACCATATATTTT CASVQDVAGNTIYF TRBV6-1 NA TRBJ1-3 NA
TGCGCCAGCAGCCAAGATCGCGCTAGCGGGATCGCCGAGCAGTACTTC CASSQDRASGIAEQYF TRBV4-1 NA TRBJ2-7 TRBD2
TGTGCCAGCAGCCCGTGGACTAGCGGGGGCCAAGAGACCCAGTACTTC CASSPWTSGGQETQYF TRBV9 NA TRBJ2-5 TRBD2
TGTGCCAGCAGTGGGATGGGACAGGGACGTCAAAAACTGTTTTTT CASSGMGQGRQKLFF TRBV6-5 NA TRBJ1-4 TRBD1
TGTGCCAGCGCTAGGACTAGCGGGGGGAACGAGCAGTACTTC CASARTSGGNEQYF TRBV7-3 once TRBJ2-7 TRBD2
TGTGCCAGCAGTTTATGGCGGGATACACCCCTCCACTTT CASSLWRDTPLHF TRBV27 NA TRBJ1-6 NA
TGTGCCAGCAGGACACTAGCGGGGGGGCCCAATGAGCAGTTCTTC CASRTLAGGPNEQFF TRBV6-1 NA TRBJ2-1 TRBD2